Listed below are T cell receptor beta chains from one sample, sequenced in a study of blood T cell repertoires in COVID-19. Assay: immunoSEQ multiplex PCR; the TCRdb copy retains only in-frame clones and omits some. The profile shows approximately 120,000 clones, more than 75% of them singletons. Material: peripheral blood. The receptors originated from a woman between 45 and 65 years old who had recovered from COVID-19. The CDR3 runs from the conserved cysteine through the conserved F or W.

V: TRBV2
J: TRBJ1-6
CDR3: CASKIQGFNSPLHF

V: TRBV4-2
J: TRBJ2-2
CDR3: CASSPGLDTGELFF

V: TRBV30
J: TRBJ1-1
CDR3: CAWNEDRGIEAFF

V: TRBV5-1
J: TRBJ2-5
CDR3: CATGTGGQETQYF

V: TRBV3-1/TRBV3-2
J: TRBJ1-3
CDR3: CASSPLGSFSGNTIYF

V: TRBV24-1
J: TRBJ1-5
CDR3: CATSDDRDLGPQHF

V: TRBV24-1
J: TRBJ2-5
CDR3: CATLKRLAGPNWTQYF

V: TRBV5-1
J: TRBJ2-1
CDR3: CASRLVYRDNEQFF

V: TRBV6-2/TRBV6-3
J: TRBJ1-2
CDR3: CASSYTGDTNYGYTF

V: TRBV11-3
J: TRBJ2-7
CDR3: CASSLRGNEQYF

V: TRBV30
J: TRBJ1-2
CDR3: CAWSVLNYGYTF

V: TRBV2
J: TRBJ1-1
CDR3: CASSGAQGDFMNTEAFF

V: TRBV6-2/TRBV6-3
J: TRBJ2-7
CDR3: CASSYYPSGSEQYF

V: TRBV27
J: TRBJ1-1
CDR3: CASSLSGTLNTEAFF

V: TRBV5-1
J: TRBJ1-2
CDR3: CASSLQENYGYTF

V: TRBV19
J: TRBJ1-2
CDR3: CASSAPRGNYGYTF

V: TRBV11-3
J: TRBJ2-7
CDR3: CASSSSMAGVSYEQYF

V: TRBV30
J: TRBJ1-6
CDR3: CACLDGGLHF

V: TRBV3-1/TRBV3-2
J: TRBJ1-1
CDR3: CASSLGGLNTEAFF

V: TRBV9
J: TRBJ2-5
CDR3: CASSLGQGARGFGETQYF

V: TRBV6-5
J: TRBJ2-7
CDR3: CASSYSRMNSYEQYF

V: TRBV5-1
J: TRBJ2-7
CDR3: CASSETSGSREQYF

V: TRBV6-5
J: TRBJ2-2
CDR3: CASSRDTTGELFF

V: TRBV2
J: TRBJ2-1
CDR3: CASSDLGYNEQFF

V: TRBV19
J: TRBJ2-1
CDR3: CASKQRNREGNEQFF

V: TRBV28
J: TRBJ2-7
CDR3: CASSHTGLMSYEQYF

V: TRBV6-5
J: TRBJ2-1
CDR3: CASNPGLAGANEQFF

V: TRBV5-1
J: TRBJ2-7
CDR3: CASSLVAGLSSYEQYF

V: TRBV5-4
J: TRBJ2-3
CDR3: CASSLSIMSPGWGGTDTQYF

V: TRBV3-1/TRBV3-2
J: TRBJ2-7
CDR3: CASSQVGYEQYF

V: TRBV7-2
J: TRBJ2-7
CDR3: CASRVGGTYEQYF

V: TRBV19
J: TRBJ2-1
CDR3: CASSIQAGGRHEQFF

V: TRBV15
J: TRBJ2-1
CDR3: CATSRDHQGQGRFF

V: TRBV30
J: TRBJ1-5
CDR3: CAWSGQGNQPQHF

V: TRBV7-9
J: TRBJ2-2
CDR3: CASSPTGNTGELFF

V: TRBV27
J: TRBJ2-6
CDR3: CASSFRGGANVLTF